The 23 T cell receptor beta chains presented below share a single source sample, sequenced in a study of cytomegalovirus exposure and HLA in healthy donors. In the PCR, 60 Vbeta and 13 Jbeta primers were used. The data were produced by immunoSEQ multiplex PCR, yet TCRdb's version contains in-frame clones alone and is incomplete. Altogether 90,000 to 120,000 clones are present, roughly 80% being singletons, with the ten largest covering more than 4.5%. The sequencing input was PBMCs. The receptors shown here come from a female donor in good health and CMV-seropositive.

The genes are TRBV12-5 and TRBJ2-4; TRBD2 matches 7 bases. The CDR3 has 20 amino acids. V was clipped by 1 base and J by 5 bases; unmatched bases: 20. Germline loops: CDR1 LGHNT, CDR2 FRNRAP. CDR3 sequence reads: CASGLATGWDYFSSENIQYF. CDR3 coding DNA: TGTGCTAGTGGTTTGGCCACAGGATGGGACTACTTCTCTTCCGAAAACATTCAGTACTTC.

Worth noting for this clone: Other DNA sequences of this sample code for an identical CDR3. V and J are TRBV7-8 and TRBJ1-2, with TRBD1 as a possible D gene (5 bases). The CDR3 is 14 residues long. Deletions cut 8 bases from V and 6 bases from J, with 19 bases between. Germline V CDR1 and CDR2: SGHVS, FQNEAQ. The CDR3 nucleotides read TGTGCCAGCGCGGGGACTGTGGGGAGGGATGGCTACACCTTC. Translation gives CASAGTVGRDGYTF.

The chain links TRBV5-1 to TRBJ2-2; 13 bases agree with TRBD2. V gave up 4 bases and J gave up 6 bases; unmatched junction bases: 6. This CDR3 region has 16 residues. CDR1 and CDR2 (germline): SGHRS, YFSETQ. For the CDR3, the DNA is TGCGCCAGCAGCCGAGGGACTAGCGGGATGGCCGGGGAGCTGTTTTTT. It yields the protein CASSRGTSGMAGELFF.

The CDR3 DNA reads as TGTGCCAGCAGCCAAGGAGGCGGGAGGATCTCCTACGAGCAGTACTTC. Translation: CASSQGGGRISYEQYF. This rearrangement joins TRBV4-2 to TRBJ2-7; 8 nucleotides align to TRBD2. Germline V lookup: CDR1 LGHNA, CDR2 YNFKEQ. The CDR3 loop spans 16 amino acids. The V gene end was trimmed by 1 base and the J gene end by 0 bases; junction bases not matched to a gene: 5.

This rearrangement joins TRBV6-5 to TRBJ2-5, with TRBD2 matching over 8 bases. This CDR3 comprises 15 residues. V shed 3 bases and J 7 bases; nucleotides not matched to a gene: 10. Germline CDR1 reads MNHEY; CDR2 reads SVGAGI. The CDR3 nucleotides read TGTGCCAGCAGTTATCGGCCGACTAGCGTAGGGACCCAGTACTTC. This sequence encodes CASSYRPTSVGTQYF.

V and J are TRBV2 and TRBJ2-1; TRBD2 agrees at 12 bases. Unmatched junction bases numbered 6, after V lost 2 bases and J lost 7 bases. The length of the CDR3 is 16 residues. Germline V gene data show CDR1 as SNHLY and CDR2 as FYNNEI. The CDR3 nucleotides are TGTGCCAGCAGTGAATTGTCGCTAGCGGGGGGGAATGAGCAGTTCTTC. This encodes CASSELSLAGGNEQFF.

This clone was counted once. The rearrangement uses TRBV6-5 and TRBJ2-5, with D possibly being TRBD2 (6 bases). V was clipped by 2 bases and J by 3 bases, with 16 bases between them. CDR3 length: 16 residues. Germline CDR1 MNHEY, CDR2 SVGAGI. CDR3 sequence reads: CASSYPAGPNKETQYF. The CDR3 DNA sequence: TGTGCCAGCAGTTACCCCGCGGGACCAAACAAAGAGACCCAGTACTTC.

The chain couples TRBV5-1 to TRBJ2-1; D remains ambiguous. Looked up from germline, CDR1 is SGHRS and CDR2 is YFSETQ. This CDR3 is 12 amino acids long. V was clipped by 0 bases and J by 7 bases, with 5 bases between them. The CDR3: CASSLETNEQFF. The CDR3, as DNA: TGCGCCAGCAGCTTGGAAACTAATGAGCAGTTCTTC.

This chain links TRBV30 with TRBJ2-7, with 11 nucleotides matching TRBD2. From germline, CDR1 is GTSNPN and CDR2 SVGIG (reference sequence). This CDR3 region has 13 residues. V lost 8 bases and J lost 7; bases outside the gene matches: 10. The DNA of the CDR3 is TGTGCCGGTGGACTAGCGGGTCCAGGGGAGCAGTACTTC. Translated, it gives CAGGLAGPGEQYF.

CDR3 nucleotide sequence: TGTGCCAGCAGCTTAGTACTAGCGGAAGCCTACGAGCAGTACTTC. Protein sequence: CASSLVLAEAYEQYF. The V and J genes are TRBV7-8 and TRBJ2-7, with 8 bases lining up with TRBD2. CDR1 and CDR2 (germline): SGHVS, FQNEAQ. V gave up 1 base and J gave up 2 bases; unmatched junction bases: 4. This CDR3 is built from 15 residues.

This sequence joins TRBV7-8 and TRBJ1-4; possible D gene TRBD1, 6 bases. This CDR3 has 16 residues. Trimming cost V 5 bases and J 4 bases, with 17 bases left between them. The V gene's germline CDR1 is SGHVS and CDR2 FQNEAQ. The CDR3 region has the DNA TGTGCCAGCAGCCCGCCTGGAGGGGGGGATAATGAAAAACTGTTTTTT. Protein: CASSPPGGGDNEKLFF. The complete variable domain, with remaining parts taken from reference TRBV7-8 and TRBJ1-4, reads GAGVSQSPRYKVAKRGQDVALRCDPISGHVSLFWYQQALGQGPEFLTYFQNEAQLDKSGLPSDRFFAERPEGSVSTLKIQRTQQEDSAVYLCASSPPGGGDNEKLFFGSGTQLSVL.

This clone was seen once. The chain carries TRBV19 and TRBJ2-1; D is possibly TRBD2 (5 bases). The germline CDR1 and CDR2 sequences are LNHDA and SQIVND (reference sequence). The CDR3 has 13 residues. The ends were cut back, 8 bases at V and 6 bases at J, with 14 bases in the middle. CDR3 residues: CASCLGEGNEQFF. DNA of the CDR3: TGTGCCAGTTGTCTGGGAGAGGGCAATGAGCAGTTCTTC.

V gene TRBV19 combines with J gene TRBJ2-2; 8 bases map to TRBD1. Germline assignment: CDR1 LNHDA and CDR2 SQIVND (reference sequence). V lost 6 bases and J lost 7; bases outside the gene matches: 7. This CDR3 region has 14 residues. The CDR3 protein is CASSLTGGIGELFF. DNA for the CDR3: TGTGCCAGTAGCCTAACAGGGGGTATCGGGGAGCTGTTTTTT.

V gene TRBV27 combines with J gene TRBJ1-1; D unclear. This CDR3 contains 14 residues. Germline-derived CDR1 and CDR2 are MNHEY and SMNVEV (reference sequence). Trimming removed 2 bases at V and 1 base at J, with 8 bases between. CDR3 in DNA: TGTGCCAGCAGTTTAAGTGGCAGGAACACTGAAGCTTTCTTT. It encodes CASSLSGRNTEAFF.

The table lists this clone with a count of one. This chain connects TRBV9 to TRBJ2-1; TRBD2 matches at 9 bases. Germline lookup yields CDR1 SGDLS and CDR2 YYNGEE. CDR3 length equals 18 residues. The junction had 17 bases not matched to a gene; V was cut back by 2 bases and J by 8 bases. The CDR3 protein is CASSVSARAREGRDEQFF. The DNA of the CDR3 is TGTGCCAGCAGCGTCTCCGCGCGGGCGCGGGAGGGCCGGGATGAGCAGTTCTTC.

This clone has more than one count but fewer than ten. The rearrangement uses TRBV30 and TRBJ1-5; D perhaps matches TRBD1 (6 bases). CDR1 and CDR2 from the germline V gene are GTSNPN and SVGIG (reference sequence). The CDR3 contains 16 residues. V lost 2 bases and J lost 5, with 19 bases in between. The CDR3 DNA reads TGTGCCTGGAGTCCGGTGGATCGCGGGGGGCATCAGCCCCAGCATTTT. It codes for CAWSPVDRGGHQPQHF.

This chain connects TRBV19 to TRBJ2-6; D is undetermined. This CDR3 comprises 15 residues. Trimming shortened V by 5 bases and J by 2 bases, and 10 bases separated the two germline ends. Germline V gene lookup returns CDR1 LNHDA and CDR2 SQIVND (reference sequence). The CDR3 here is CASSPPVTGANVLTF. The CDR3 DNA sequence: TGTGCCAGTAGTCCCCCGGTGACTGGGGCCAACGTCCTGACTTTC. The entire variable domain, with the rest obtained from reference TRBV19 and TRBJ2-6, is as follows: DGGITQSPKYLFRKEGQNVTLSCEQNLNHDAMYWYRQDPGQGLRLIYYSQIVNDFQKGDIAEGYSVSREKKESFPLTVTSAQKNPTAFYLCASSPPVTGANVLTFGAGSRLTVL.

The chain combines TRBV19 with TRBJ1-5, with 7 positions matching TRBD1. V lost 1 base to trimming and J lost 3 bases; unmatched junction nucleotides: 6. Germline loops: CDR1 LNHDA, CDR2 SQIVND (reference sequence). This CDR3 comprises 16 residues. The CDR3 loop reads CASSIGGTEYNQPQHF. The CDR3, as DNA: TGTGCCAGTAGTATAGGCGGGACAGAGTACAATCAGCCCCAGCATTTT.

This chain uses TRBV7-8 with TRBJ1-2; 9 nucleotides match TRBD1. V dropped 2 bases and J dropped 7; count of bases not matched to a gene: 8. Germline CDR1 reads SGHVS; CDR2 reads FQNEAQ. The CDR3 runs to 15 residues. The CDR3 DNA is TGTGCCAGCAGCTTAAGGGTACAGGGGGCCGGTGGCTACACCTTC. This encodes CASSLRVQGAGGYTF.

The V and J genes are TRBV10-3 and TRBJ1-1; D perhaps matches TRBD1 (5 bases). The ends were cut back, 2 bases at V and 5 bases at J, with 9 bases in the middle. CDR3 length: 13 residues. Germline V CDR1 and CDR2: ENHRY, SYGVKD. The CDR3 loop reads CAISEGRGTEAFF. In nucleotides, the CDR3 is TGTGCCATCAGTGAGGGTCGGGGGACTGAAGCTTTCTTT.

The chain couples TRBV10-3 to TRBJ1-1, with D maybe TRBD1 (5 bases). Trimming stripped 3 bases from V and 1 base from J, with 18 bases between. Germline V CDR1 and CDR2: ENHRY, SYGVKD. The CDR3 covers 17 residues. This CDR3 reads CAISDRGSYGKNTEAFF. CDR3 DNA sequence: TGTGCCATCAGTGATCGGGGGTCCTACGGCAAGAACACTGAAGCTTTCTTT.

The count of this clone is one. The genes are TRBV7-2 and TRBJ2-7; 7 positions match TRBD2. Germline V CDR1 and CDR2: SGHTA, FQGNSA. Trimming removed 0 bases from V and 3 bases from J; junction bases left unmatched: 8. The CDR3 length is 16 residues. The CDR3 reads CASSLAGTGGNYEQYF. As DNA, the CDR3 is TGTGCCAGCAGCTTAGCGGGGACGGGAGGAAACTACGAGCAGTACTTC.

CDR3 DNA sequence: TGTGCCAGCACCGGACGAGGGTACCAAGAGACCCAGTACTTC. Protein: CASTGRGYQETQYF. The chain carries TRBV7-2 and TRBJ2-5; weak D call: TRBD2 (5 bases). Germline V gene lookup returns CDR1 SGHTA and CDR2 FQGNSA. This CDR3 is built from 14 residues. The V end lost 7 bases, the J end lost 0 bases, and 12 bases lay between the germline ends.